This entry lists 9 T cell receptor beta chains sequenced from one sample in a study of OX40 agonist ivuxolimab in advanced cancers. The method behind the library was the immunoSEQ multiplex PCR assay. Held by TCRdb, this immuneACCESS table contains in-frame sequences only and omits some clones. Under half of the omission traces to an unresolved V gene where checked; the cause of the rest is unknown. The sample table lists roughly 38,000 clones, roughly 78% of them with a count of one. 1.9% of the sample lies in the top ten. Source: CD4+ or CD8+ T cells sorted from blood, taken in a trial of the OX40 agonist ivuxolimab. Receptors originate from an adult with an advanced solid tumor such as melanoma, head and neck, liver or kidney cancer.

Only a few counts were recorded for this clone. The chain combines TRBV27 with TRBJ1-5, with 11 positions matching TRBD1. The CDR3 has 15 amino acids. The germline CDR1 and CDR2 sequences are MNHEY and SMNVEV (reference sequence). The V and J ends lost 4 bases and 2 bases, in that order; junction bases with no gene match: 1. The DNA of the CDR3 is TGTGCCAGCAGTTGGACAGGGGGCGGCAATCAGCCCCAGCATTTT. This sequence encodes CASSWTGGGNQPQHF.

CDR3 DNA sequence: TGTGCCAGCAGGATCGGACAGGGGGAGAACTATGGCTACACCTTC. Its translation is CASRIGQGENYGYTF. The chain joins TRBV2 to TRBJ1-2, with 10 bases fitting TRBD1. From germline, CDR1 is SNHLY and CDR2 FYNNEI. CDR3 size: 15 residues. The trim removed 6 bases at V and 2 bases at J, leaving 6 bases unmatched.

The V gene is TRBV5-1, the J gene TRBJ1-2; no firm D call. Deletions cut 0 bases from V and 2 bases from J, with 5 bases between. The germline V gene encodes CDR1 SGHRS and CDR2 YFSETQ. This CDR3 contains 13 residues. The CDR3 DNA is TGCGCCAGCAGCTTGGAGGTCAACTATGGCTACACCTTC. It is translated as CASSLEVNYGYTF.

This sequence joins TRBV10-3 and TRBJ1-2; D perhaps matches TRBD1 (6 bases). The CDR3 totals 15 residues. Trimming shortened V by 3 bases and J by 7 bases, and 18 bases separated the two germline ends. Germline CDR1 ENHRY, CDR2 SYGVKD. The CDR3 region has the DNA TGTGCCATCAGTGAAAGACAGGAGCTTTTAACTGGCTACACCTTC. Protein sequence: CAISERQELLTGYTF.

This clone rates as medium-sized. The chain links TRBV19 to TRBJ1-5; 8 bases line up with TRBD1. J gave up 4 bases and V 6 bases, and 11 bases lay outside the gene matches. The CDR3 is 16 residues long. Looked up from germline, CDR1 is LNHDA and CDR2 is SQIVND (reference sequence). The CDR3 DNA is TGTGCCAGTAGCGTCCCAGGGGGCGCGAGGAATCAGCCCCAGCATTTT. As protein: CASSVPGGARNQPQHF.

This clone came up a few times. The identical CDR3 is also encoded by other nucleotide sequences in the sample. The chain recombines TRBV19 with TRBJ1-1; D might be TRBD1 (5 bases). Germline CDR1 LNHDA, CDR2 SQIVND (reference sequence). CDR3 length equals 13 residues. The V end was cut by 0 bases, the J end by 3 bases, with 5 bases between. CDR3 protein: CASSIDRDTEAFF. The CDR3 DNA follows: TGTGCCAGTAGTATAGACAGGGACACTGAAGCTTTCTTT. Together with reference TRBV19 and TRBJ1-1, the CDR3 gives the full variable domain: DGGITQSPKYLFRKEGQNVTLSCEQNLNHDAMYWYRQDPGQGLRLIYYSQIVNDFQKGDIAEGYSVSREKKESFPLTVTSAQKNPTAFYLCASSIDRDTEAFFGQGTRLTVV.

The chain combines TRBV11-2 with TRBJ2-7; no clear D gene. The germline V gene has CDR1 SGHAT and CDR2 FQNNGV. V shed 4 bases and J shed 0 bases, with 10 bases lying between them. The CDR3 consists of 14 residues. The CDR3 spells CASSYDARSYEQYF. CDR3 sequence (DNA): TGTGCCAGCAGCTATGACGCACGCTCCTACGAGCAGTACTTC. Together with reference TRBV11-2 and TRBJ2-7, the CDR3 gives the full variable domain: EAGVAQSPRYKIIEKRQSVAFWCNPISGHATLYWYQQILGQGPKLLIQFQNNGVVDDSQLPKDRFSAERLKGVDSTLKIQPAKLEDSAVYLCASSYDARSYEQYFGPGTRLTVT.

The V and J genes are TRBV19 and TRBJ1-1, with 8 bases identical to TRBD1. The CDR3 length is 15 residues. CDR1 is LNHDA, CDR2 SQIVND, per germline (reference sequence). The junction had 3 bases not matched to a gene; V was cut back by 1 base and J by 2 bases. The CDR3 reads CASSIVAGGNTEAFF. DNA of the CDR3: TGTGCCAGTAGTATAGTTGCAGGGGGCAACACTGAAGCTTTCTTT.

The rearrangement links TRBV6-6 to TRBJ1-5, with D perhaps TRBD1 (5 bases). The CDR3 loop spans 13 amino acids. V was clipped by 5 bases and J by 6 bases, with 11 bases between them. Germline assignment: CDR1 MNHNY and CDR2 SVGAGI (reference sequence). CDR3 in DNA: TGTGCCAGCAGTGTTCACGGGGCTCAGCCCCAGCATTTT. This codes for CASSVHGAQPQHF.